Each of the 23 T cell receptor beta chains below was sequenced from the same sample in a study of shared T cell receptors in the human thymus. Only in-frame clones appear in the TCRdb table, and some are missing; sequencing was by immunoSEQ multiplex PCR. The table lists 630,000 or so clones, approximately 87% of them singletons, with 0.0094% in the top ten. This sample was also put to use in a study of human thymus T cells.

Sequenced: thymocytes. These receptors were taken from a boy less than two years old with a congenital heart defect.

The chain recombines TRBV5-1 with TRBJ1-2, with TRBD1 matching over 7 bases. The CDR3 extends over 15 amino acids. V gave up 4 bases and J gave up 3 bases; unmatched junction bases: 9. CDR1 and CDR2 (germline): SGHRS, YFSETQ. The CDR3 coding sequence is TGCGCCAGCAGCCTGGGGCAGGGGGTAGACTATGGCTACACCTTC. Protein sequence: CASSLGQGVDYGYTF.

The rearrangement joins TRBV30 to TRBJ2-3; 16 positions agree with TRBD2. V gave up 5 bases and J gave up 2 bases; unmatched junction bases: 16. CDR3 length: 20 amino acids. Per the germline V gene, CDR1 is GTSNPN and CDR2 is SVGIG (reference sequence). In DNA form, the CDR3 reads TGTGCCTGGGTGCCCCGGGGACTAGCGGGAGGGCCTTGCCCCACAGATACGCAGTATTTT. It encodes CAWVPRGLAGGPCPTDTQYF.

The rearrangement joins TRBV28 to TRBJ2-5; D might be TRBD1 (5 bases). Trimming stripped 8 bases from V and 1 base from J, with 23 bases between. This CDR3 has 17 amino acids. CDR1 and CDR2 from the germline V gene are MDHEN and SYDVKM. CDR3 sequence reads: CASASPCLTGTQETQYF. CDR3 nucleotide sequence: TGTGCCAGCGCCAGTCCCTGCCTCACAGGTACCCAAGAGACCCAGTACTTC.

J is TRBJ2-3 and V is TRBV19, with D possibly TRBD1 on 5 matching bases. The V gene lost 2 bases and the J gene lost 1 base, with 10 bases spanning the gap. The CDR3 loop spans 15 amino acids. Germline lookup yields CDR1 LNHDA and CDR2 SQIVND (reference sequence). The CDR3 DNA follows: TGTGCCAGTAGTATAAGAGAAGGGGGCACAGATACGCAGTATTTT. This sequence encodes CASSIREGGTDTQYF.

The CDR3 DNA reads as TGCGCCAGCAGCTACCCGGCCGGGAGGGCTAAAGATACGCAGTATTTT. It yields the protein CASSYPAGRAKDTQYF. The genes are TRBV5-1 and TRBJ2-3; 8 nucleotides match TRBD2. Trimming removed 3 bases from V and 5 bases from J; junction bases left unmatched: 11. CDR3 size: 16 residues. Germline loops: CDR1 SGHRS, CDR2 YFSETQ.

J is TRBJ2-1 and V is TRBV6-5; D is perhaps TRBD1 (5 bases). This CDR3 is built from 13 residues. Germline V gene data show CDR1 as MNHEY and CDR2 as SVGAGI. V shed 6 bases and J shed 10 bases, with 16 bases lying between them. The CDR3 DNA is TGTGCCAGCAGGCCCGGACACCCCGGAGAGCAGTTCTTC. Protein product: CASRPGHPGEQFF.

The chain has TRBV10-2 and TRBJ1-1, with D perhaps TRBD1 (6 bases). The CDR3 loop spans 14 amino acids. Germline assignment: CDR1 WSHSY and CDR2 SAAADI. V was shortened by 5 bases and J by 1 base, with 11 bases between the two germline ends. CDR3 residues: CASSRQGPNTEAFF. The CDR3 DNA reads TGCGCCAGCAGTCGGCAGGGGCCGAACACTGAAGCTTTCTTT.

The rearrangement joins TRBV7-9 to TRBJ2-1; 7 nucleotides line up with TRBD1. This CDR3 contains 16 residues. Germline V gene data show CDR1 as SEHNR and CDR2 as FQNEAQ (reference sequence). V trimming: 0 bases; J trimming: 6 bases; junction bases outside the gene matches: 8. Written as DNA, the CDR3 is TGTGCCAGCAGCTTAGCCAAGGGGGCGCCGATCAATGAGCAGTTCTTC. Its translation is CASSLAKGAPINEQFF.

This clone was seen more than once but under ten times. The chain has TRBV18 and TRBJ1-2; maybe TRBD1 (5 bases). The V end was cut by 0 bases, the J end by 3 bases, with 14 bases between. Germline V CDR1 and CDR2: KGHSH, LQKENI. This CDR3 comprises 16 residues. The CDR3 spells CASSPPSREGHYGYTF. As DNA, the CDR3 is TGTGCCAGCTCACCACCGTCCAGGGAAGGCCACTATGGCTACACCTTC.

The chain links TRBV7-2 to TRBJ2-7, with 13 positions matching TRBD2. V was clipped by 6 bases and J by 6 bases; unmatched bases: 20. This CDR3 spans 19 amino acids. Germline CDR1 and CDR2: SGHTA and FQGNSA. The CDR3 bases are TGTGCCAGCAGACGAGGACTAGCGGGAGCGTTTGGGCATTTCGGCGAGCAGTACTTC. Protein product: CASRRGLAGAFGHFGEQYF.

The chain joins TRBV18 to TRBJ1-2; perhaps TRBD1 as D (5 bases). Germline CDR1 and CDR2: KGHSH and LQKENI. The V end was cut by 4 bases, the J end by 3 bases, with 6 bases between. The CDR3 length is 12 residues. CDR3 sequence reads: CASSLTDYGYTF. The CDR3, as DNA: TGTGCCAGCTCACTGACAGACTATGGCTACACCTTC.

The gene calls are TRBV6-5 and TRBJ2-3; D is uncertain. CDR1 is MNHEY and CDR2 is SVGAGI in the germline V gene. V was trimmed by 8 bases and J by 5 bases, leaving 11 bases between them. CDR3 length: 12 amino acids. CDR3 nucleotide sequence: TGTGCCAGCTCTCCTAACCGAGATACGCAGTATTTT. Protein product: CASSPNRDTQYF.

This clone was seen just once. CDR3 region: CASSLPVTGVYTEAFF. The DNA of the CDR3 is TGTGCCAGCAGTTTACCAGTTACAGGGGTTTACACTGAAGCTTTCTTT. The chain carries TRBV28 and TRBJ1-1; 7 bases are a match to TRBD1. Trimming removed 2 bases from V and 3 bases from J; junction bases left unmatched: 9. This CDR3 spans 16 amino acids. Per the germline V gene, CDR1 is MDHEN and CDR2 is SYDVKM. Combining the CDR3 with reference TRBV28 and TRBJ1-1 gives the whole variable domain DVKVTQSSRYLVKRTGEKVFLECVQDMDHENMFWYRQDPGLGLRLIYFSYDVKMKEKGDIPEGYSVSREKKERFSLILESASTNQTSMYLCASSLPVTGVYTEAFFGQGTRLTVV.

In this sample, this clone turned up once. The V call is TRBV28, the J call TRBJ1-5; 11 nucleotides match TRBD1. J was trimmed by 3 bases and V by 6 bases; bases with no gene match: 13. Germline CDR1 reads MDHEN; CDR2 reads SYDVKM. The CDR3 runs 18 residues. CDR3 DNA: TGTGCCAGCAGCTTGCCTAAAGGGACAGGGGGGATCAATCAGCCCCAGCATTTT. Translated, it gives CASSLPKGTGGINQPQHF. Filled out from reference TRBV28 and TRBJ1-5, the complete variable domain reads DVKVTQSSRYLVKRTGEKVFLECVQDMDHENMFWYRQDPGLGLRLIYFSYDVKMKEKGDIPEGYSVSREKKERFSLILESASTNQTSMYLCASSLPKGTGGINQPQHFGDGTRLSIL.

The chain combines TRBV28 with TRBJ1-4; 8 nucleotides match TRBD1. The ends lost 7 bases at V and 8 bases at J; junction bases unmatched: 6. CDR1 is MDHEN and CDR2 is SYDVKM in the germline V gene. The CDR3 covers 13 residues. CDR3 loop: CASTDREDEKLFF. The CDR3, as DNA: TGTGCCAGCACGGACAGGGAGGACGAAAAACTGTTTTTT.

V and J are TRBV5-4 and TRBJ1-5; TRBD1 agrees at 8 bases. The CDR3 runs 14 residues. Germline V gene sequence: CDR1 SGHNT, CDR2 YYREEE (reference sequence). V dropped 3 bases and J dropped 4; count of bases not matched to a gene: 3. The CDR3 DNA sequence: TGTGCCAGCAGCTCGCAGGGGGCGAATCAGCCCCAGCATTTT. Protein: CASSSQGANQPQHF.

The CDR3 spells CASKREGGINTGELFF. DNA of the CDR3: TGTGCCAGCAAGAGGGAAGGCGGGATAAACACCGGGGAGCTGTTTTTT. The chain links TRBV7-8 to TRBJ2-2; D may be TRBD2 (6 bases). Trimming took 7 bases from V and 2 from J, leaving 17 bases between them. CDR3 length: 16 amino acids. The germline gives CDR1 SGHVS, CDR2 FQNEAQ.

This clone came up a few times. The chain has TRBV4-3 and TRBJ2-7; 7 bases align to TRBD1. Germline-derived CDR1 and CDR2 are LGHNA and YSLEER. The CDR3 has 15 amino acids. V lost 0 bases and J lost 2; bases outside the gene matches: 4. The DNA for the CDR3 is TGCGCCAGCAGCCAAGATTCGGGACAGCCCTACGAGCAGTACTTC. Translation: CASSQDSGQPYEQYF.

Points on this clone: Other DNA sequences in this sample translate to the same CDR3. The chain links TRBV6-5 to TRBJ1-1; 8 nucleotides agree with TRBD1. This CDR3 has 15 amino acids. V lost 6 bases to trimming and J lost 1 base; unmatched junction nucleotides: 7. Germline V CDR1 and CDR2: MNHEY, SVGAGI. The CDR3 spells CASSHPGQGNTEAFF. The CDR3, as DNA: TGTGCCAGCAGCCACCCCGGACAGGGGAACACTGAAGCTTTCTTT.

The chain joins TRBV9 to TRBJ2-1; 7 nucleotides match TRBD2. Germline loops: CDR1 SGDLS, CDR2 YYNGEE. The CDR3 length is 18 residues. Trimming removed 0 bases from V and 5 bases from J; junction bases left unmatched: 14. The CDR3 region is CASSVATRGRFSHNEQFF. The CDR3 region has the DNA TGTGCCAGCAGCGTAGCTACTCGCGGGAGATTCAGCCACAATGAGCAGTTCTTC.

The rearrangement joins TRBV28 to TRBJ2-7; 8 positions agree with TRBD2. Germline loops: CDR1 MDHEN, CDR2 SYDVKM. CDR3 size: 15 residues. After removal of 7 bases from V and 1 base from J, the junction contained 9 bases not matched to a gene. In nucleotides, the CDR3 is TGTGCCAGCAAAACTAGCGGCCTACATTCCTACGAGCAGTACTTC. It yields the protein CASKTSGLHSYEQYF.

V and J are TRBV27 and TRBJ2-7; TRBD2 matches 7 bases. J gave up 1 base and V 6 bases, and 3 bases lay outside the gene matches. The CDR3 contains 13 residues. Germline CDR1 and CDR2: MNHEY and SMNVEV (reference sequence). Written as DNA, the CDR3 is TGTGCCAGCAGGAACGGGGGGTCCTACGAGCAGTACTTC. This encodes CASRNGGSYEQYF.

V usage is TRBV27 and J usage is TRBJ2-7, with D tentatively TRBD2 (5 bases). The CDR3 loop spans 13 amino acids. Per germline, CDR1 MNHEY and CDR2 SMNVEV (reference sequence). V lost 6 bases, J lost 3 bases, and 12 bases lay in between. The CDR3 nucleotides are TGTGCCAGCAGCCCCGACTACTTCTACGAGCAGTACTTC. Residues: CASSPDYFYEQYF.